The source of this TCR beta chain is a study of T-cell memory formation after mild COVID-19. Points from the study as a whole: Memory sampled before infection contained some responding clones, suggesting cross-reactive memory joined.

Ten or more counts support this clonotype. What it recognizes is unknown. TCRdb reprocessed the 5' RACE reads with MiXCR, giving one entry per CDR3 protein. The profile shows 140,000 or so distinct CDR3 sequences, about 6.1% of them singletons. CDR3 length: 20 residues. CDR1 is MGHDK, CDR2 SYGVNS, per germline. With V trimmed by 5 bases and J by 4 bases, 22 bases remained unmatched. This rearrangement joins TRBV25-1 to TRBJ2-3; 9 nucleotides line up with TRBD2. Sequenced: PBMCs or a T cell subset sorted from them (not recorded which). This receptor was taken from an adult woman who had mild COVID-19 (a few samples of this study predate the infection). Cell type and time point are not known. This chain's CDR3 is CASSSLAGISGSYVADTQYF. The CDR3 region has the DNA TGTGCCAGCAGTTCGCTCGCGGGAATTAGCGGGAGTTATGTAGCAGATACGCAGTATTTT.